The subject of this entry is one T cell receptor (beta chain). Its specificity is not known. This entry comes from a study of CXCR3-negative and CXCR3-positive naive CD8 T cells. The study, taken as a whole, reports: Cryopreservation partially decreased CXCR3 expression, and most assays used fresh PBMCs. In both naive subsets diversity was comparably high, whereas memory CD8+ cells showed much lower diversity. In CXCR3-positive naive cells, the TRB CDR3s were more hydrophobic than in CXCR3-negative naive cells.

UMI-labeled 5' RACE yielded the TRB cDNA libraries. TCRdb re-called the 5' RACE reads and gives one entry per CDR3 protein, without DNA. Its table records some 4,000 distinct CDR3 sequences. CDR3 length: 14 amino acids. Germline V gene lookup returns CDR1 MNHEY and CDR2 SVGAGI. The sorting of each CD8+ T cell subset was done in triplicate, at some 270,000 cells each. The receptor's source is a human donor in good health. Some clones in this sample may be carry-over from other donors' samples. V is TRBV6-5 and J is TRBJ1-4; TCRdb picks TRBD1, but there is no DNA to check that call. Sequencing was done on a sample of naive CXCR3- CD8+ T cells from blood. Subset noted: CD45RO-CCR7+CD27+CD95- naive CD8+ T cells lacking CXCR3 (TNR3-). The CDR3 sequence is CASSRSRDSEKLFF.